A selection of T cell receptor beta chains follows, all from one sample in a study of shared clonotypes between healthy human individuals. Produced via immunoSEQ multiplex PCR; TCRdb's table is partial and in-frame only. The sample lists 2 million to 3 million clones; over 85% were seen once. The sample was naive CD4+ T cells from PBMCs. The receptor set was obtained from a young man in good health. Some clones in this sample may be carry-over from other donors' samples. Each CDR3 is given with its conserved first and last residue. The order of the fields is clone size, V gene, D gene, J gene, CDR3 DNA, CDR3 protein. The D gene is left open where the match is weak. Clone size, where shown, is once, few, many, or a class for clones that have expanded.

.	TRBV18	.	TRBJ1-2	TGTGCCAGCTCACTGTCCGGGAACTATGGCTACACCTTC	CASSLSGNYGYTF
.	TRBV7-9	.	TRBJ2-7	TGTGCCAGCAGCTTAGCATCGGGACGGAAACCTTACGAGCAGTACTTC	CASSLASGRKPYEQYF
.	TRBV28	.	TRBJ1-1	TGTGCCAGCAGTTTATGGGGTCAGGGGAACACTGAAGCTTTCTTT	CASSLWGQGNTEAFF
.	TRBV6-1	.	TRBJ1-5	TGTGCCAGCAGGGGACGGCCGTTTCCTCAGCCCCAGCATTTT	CASRGRPFPQPQHF
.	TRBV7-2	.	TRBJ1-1	TGTGCCAGCAGCTTAGGTATGAACACTGAAGCTTTCTTT	CASSLGMNTEAFF
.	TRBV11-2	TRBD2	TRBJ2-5	TGTGCCAGCAGCTTAGCACCGAAAGGACTAGCGGGAGAAGGAGAGACCCAGTACTTC	CASSLAPKGLAGEGETQYF
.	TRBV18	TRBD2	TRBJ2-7	TGTGCCAGCTCACCATACCGGGGACTAGCGGGACCCTTTACCTACGAGCAGTACTTC	CASSPYRGLAGPFTYEQYF
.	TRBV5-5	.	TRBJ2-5	TGTGCCAGCATCGGGGCAGCCCAAGAGACCCAGTACTTC	CASIGAAQETQYF
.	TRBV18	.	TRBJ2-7	TGTGCCAGCTCACCACGCCTTAGTGGGTACGAGCAGTACTTC	CASSPRLSGYEQYF
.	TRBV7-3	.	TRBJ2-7	TGTGCCAGCAGCCGGACAGCCACCCGCGAGCAGTACTTC	CASSRTATREQYF
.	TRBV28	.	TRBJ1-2	TGTGCCAGCAGTTTAACCGGGTACTATGGCTACACCTTC	CASSLTGYYGYTF
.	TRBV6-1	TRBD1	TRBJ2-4	TGTGCCAGCAGAGAAAACAGGGGGGAACTAGCCAAAAACATTCAGTACTTC	CASRENRGELAKNIQYF
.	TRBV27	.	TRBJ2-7	TGTGCCAGCCAATCGCGCGGGCCGGCGGGCGAGCAGTACTTC	CASQSRGPAGEQYF
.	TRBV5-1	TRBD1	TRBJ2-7	TGCGCCAGCAGCTTGGTCGTGACAGGGGCCCGGCCCTACGAGCAGTACTTC	CASSLVVTGARPYEQYF
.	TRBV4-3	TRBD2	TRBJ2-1	TGCGCCAGCAGCCAAGATGGGGGACTAGGGAATGAGCAGTTCTTC	CASSQDGGLGNEQFF
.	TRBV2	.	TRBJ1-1	TGTGCCAGCAGTTCTCCCCAGGGTATGAACACTGAAGCTTTCTTT	CASSSPQGMNTEAFF
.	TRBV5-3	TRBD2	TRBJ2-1	TGTGCCAGAAGCTTGCTAGCGGGACTGCCTAGGAATGAGCAGTTCTTC	CARSLLAGLPRNEQFF
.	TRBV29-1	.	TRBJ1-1	TGCAGCGCCTCCACAGATAAGAACACTGAAGCTTTCTTT	CSASTDKNTEAFF
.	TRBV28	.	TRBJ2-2	TGTGCCAGCAGTTTAAGTTGGGGGGGCTCGTACGGGGAGCTGTTTTTT	CASSLSWGGSYGELFF
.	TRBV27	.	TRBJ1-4	TGTGCCAGCAGTTTATCAGGGGTGAGGGCAACTAATGAAAAACTGTTTTTT	CASSLSGVRATNEKLFF
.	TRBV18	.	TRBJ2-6	TGTGCCAGCTCACCAGCAGGGGCAGGAGGGGCCAACGTCCTGACTTTC	CASSPAGAGGANVLTF
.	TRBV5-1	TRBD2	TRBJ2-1	TGCGCCAGCAGCCCCCGGGGGGCGGGAGGGCAGGATGAGCAGTTCTTC	CASSPRGAGGQDEQFF
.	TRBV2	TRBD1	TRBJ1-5	TGTGCCAGCAAGGGACAGAACTCCAATCAGCCCCAGCATTTT	CASKGQNSNQPQHF
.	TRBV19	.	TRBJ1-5	TGTGCCAGTAGTAAGGAGGGATATAGCAATCAGCCCCAGCATTTT	CASSKEGYSNQPQHF
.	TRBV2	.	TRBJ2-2	TGTGCCAGCAGTGAAGTACGGCAGAACACCGGGGAGCTGTTTTTT	CASSEVRQNTGELFF
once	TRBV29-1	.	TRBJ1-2	TGCAGCGTTGGGGGGGCAGAGGTTCGCTACACCTTC	CSVGGAEVRYTF
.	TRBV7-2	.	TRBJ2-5	TGTGCCAGCAGCATGACTAGATTGGAGACCCAGTACTTC	CASSMTRLETQYF
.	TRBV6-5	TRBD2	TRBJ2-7	TGTGCCAGCAGTTATTCGGCGGGAGGGTCCTACGAGCAGTACTTC	CASSYSAGGSYEQYF
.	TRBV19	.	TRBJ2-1	TGTGCCACCAGCAGGGGTGAGCAGTTCTTC	CATSRGEQFF
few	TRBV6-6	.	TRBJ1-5	TGTGCCAGCAGTAGGGGAGGAGGTCAGCCCCAGCATTTT	CASSRGGGQPQHF
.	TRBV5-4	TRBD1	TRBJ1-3	TGTGCCAGCAGCTTAGGACAGGAGGGGAACACCATATATTTT	CASSLGQEGNTIYF
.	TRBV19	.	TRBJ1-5	TGTGCCAGTAGTACCCGGGGGTCCTCGGGGCATCAGCCCCAGCATTTT	CASSTRGSSGHQPQHF
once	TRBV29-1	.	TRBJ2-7	TGCAGCGTTGAAGATCTTGGGAGACAGTACTTC	CSVEDLGRQYF
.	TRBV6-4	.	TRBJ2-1	TGTGCCAGCAGAGGGAATATTAACAATGAGCAGTTCTTC	CASRGNINNEQFF
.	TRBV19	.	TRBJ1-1	TGTGCCAGTAGTATATGGCGGGGGCCGAACACTGAAGCTTTCTTT	CASSIWRGPNTEAFF
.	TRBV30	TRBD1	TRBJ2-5	TGTGCCTGGAGGGGACAGGGGCTCGAGACCCAGTACTTC	CAWRGQGLETQYF
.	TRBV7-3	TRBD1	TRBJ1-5	TGTGCCAGCAGGTATACAGGGGAAAACCAGCCCCAGCATTTT	CASRYTGENQPQHF
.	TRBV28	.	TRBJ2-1	TGTGCCAGCGGTCCGGGCGGTAGCTCCTACAATGAGCAGTTCTTC	CASGPGGSSYNEQFF
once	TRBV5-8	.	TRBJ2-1	TGTGCCAGCAGCTTGTACAGGACTGTTAGCTCCTACAATGAGCAGTTCTTC	CASSLYRTVSSYNEQFF
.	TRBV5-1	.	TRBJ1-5	TGCGCCAGCAGCTCCACCGGGGGAGATCAGCCCCAGCATTTT	CASSSTGGDQPQHF
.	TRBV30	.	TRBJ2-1	TGTGCCTGGAGTGTACGTTCGGGTTTGAAGTACAATGAGCAGTTCTTC	CAWSVRSGLKYNEQFF